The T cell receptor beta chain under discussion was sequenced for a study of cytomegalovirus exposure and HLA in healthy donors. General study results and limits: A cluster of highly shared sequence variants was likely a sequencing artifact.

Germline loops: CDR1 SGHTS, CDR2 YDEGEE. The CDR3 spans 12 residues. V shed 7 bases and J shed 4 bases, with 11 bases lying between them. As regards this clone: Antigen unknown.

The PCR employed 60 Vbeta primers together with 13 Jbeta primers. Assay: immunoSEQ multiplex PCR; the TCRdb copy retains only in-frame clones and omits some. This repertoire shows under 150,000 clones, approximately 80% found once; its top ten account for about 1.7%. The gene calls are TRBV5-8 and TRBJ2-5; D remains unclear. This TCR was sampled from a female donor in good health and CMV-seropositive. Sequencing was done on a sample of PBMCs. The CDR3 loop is CASRRSSETQYF. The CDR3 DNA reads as TGTGCCAGCCGACGGAGTTCAGAGACCCAGTACTTC.